This is a list of T cell receptor beta chains from one sample in a study of blood T cell repertoires in COVID-19. Clones were sequenced by immunoSEQ multiplex PCR, and TCRdb holds only the in-frame ones, with some missing. The repertoire has fewer than 200,000 clones, 70% to 90% of them found once; the top ten carry roughly 1.2%. Source material: peripheral blood. Every receptor here comes from a man aged 60 to 69 who had recovered from COVID-19. CDR3s include the opening cysteine and the closing phenylalanine or tryptophan. The order of the fields is CDR3 length, V gene, clone size, D gene, J gene, CDR3 DNA, CDR3 protein. The D gene is left open where the match is weak. Expanded clones get a size class; other rows say once, few or many, or leave the size out.

15	TRBV19	once	.	TRBJ1-2	TGTGCCAGTAGTATGATTGGGGCAGGGGCGCATGGCTACACCTTC	CASSMIGAGAHGYTF
15	TRBV11-1	.	TRBD1	TRBJ2-7	TGTGCCAGCAGCCCACGGGACAGGCCGAGTTACGAGCAGTACTTC	CASSPRDRPSYEQYF
15	TRBV5-8	.	TRBD1	TRBJ2-3	TGTGCCAGCAGCGTCGGGCAGGGGGTCGCAGATACGCAGTATTTT	CASSVGQGVADTQYF
13	TRBV19	.	.	TRBJ2-4	TGTGCCAGTGGCCCCGGGACCAAAAACATTCAGTACTTC	CASGPGTKNIQYF
13	TRBV9	once	.	TRBJ1-2	TGTGCCAGCAGGGTGTGGGGCGCGACCGGCTACACCTTC	CASRVWGATGYTF
13	TRBV12-3/TRBV12-4	.	TRBD2	TRBJ2-1	TGTGCCAGCAGTCGGGGGGGCCTGGATGAGCAGTTCTTC	CASSRGGLDEQFF
12	TRBV5-1	.	.	TRBJ2-1	TGCGCCAGCAGCGAACCCCCGGGGGAGCAGTTCTTC	CASSEPPGEQFF
17	TRBV5-1	.	.	TRBJ2-6	TGCGCCAGCAGCTTGGGGCCCCGCACCTCTGGGGCCAACGTCCTGACTTTC	CASSLGPRTSGANVLTF
13	TRBV18	once	.	TRBJ2-3	TGTGCCAGCTCACCACAGCGGACAGATACGCAGTATTTT	CASSPQRTDTQYF
16	TRBV2	once	.	TRBJ2-2	TGTGCCAGCAGTCCTCCACCAGCGGGCCACACCGGGGAGCTGTTTTTT	CASSPPPAGHTGELFF
16	TRBV7-2	few	.	TRBJ1-5	TGTGCCAGCAGCTTAGCAACAGGGCGTAGCAATCAGCCCCAGCATTTT	CASSLATGRSNQPQHF
15	TRBV5-8	.	TRBD1	TRBJ2-3	TGTGCCAGCAGCATCCGGGACAGAAGCACAGATACGCAGTATTTT	CASSIRDRSTDTQYF
13	TRBV12-3/TRBV12-4	.	.	TRBJ1-2	TGTGCCAGCAGTTTACGGGTTGGCTATGGCTACACCTTC	CASSLRVGYGYTF
15	TRBV5-6	.	.	TRBJ1-3	TGTGCCAGCAGCCGCCCCGGGCAGGGTGTAAACACCATATATTTT	CASSRPGQGVNTIYF
16	TRBV4-3	.	.	TRBJ1-2	TGCGCCAGCAGCCAAGAAATGGGAGAACCTAACTATGGCTACACCTTC	CASSQEMGEPNYGYTF
12	TRBV19	.	.	TRBJ2-3	TGTGCCAGTAGTCCCTCCCGAGATACGCAGTATTTT	CASSPSRDTQYF
18	TRBV27	.	TRBD2	TRBJ2-7	TGTGCCAGCAGTCCACTCGGGGCGGGGGGGCGTTCAGCCTACGAGCAGTACTTC	CASSPLGAGGRSAYEQYF
14	TRBV10-3	.	TRBD1	TRBJ1-3	TGTGCCACGAGGGACAGCCGGGCTGGAAACACCATATATTTT	CATRDSRAGNTIYF
15	TRBV5-1	once	TRBD2	TRBJ2-3	TGCGCCAGCAGCGACCGGACTAGCGGGGGCAATACGCAGTATTTT	CASSDRTSGGNTQYF
15	TRBV9	.	TRBD1	TRBJ2-2	TGTGCCAGCAGCGGGACAGGGGGGTTGCCCGGGGAGCTGTTTTTT	CASSGTGGLPGELFF
13	TRBV15	.	.	TRBJ2-7	TGTGCCACCAGCAGCACCCGGGGTTCCGAGCAGTACTTC	CATSSTRGSEQYF
15	TRBV15	.	TRBD1	TRBJ1-6	TGTGCCACCAATTCAGGGGGCGCGTATAATTCACCCCTCCACTTT	CATNSGGAYNSPLHF
15	TRBV5-6	.	TRBD2	TRBJ2-1	TGTGCCAGCAGCTTGGGACTAGCAGGTTACAATGAGCAGTTCTTC	CASSLGLAGYNEQFF
13	TRBV25-1	.	.	TRBJ2-1	TGTGCCAGCAGTGACCCCGGGATGAATGAGCAGTTCTTC	CASSDPGMNEQFF
16	TRBV6-2/TRBV6-3	.	TRBD2	TRBJ2-3	TGTGCCAGCAGTTACACCACTAGCGGATCTGCAGATACGCAGTATTTT	CASSYTTSGSADTQYF
14	TRBV5-5	.	TRBD1	TRBJ1-6	TGTGCCAGCAGCTTGGAGGGGGCCTATTCACCCCTCCACTTT	CASSLEGAYSPLHF
13	TRBV19	once	.	TRBJ2-5	TGTGCCAGTAGTTTCGCGGGGCAAGAGACCCAGTACTTC	CASSFAGQETQYF
14	TRBV18	.	.	TRBJ2-7	TGTGCCAGCTCACCTGAGACATCGACCTACGAGCAGTACTTC	CASSPETSTYEQYF
15	TRBV7-6	.	TRBD1	TRBJ1-2	TGTGCCAGCAGCTTTACAGGAGAGGGGGCAGAAGGCTACACCTTC	CASSFTGEGAEGYTF
13	TRBV6-5	few	TRBD2	TRBJ2-3	TGTGCCAGCAGACTAGCGGGGGTGAATACGCAGTATTTT	CASRLAGVNTQYF
14	TRBV5-5	once	TRBD1	TRBJ1-4	TGTGCCAGCAGCCCCGGGACAGGGTACGAAAAACTGTTTTTT	CASSPGTGYEKLFF